This record looks at one T cell receptor beta chain sequence and its context. The data stem from a study of T cells after yellow fever vaccination. Template switching with 5'RACE generated the TCR cDNA and added a universal primer site and UMIs. TCRdb itself ran the 5' RACE reads through MiXCR, one entry per CDR3 protein. The sample includes 300,000 to 350,000 distinct CDR3 sequences, around 4.1% of them seen just once. V lost 1 base, J lost 3 bases, and 15 bases lay in between. Looked up from germline, CDR1 is LNHNV and CDR2 is YYDKDF (reference sequence). The CDR3 extends over 16 amino acids. This clonotype originated in a man aged 18 to 30 who received the YFV17D yellow fever vaccine. This specimen was PBMCs, taken 5 days after the yellow fever booster vaccination. J is TRBJ2-5 and V is TRBV15, with D tentatively TRBD1 or TRBD2 (5 bases each). DNA for the CDR3: TGTGCCACCAGCAGAGCTGGACCTCGGGGCAAAGAGACCCAGTACTTC. Its protein product is CATSRAGPRGKETQYF.